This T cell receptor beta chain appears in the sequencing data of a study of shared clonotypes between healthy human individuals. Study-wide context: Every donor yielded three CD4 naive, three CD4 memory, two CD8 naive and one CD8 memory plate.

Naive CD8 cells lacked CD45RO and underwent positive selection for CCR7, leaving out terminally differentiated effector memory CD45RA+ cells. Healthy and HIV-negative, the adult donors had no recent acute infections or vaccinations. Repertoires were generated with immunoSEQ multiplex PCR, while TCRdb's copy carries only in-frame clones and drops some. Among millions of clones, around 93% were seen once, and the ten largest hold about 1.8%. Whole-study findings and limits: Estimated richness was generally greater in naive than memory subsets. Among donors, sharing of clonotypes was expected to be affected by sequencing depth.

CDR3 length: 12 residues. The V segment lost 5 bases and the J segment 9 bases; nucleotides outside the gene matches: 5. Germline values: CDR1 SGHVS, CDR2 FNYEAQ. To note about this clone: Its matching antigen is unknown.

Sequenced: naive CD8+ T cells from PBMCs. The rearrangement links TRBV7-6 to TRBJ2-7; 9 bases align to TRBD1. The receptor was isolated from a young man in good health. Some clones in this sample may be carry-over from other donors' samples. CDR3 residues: CASSETGGGQYF. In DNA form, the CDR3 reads TGTGCCAGCAGCGAAACAGGGGGCGGGCAGTACTTC.